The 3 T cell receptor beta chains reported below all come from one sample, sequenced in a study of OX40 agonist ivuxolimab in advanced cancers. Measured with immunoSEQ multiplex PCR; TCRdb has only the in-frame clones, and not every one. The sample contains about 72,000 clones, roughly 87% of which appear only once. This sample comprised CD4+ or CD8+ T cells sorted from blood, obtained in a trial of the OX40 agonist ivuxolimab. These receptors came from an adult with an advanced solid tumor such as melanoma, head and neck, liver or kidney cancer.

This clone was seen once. CDR3 sequence reads: CATSRDFEQYF. The CDR3 DNA is TGTGCCACCAGCAGAGATTTTGAGCAGTACTTC. The chain carries TRBV15 and TRBJ2-7; no firm D call. Trimming pared 0 bases from V and 7 bases from J, leaving 4 bases between. Germline CDR1 reads LNHNV; CDR2 reads YYDKDF (reference sequence). The CDR3 consists of 11 residues.

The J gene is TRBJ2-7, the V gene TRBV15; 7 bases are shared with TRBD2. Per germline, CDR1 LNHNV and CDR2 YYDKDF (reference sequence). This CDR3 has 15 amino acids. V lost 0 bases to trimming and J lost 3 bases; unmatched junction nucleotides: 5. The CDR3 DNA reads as TGTGCCACCAGCAGAGAGGGGGGGAGCTTCTACGAGCAGTACTTC. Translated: CATSREGGSFYEQYF.

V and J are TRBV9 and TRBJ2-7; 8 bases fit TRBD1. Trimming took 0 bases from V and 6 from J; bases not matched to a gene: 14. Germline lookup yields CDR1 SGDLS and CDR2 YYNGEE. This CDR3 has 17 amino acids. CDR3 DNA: TGTGCCAGCAGCGTAGCCCCGACTGGGGGACAGGCGGGCGAGCAGTACTTC. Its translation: CASSVAPTGGQAGEQYF.